The source of this T cell receptor (beta chain) is a study of T cell responses to AZD1222 COVID-19 vaccine. Overall study findings and caveats: There were mostly white British donors and more females than males, and clonal diversity was possibly underestimated. Only a handful of AZD1222 recipients, more than 5 in all, had baseline seropositivity.

The CDR3 spans 12 residues. The V end was cut by 4 bases, the J end by 7 bases, with 10 bases between. Per germline, CDR1 LGHDT and CDR2 YNNKEL (reference sequence). Regarding this clone: Its antigen is undetermined.

Using immunoSEQ multiplex PCR, the repertoire was profiled, and TCRdb retains in-frame clones only, with some absent. The sample includes around 140,000 clones, more than 80% of them seen just once. This clonotype was obtained from an adult in good health. The V and J genes are TRBV3-1 (or the pseudogene TRBV3-2) and TRBJ1-2; no reliable D call. The sequencing here drew on peripheral blood, taken on day 0 of MenACWY control vaccination. Here the CDR3 DNA reads TGTGCCAGCAGCCGAGAACTCTCTGGCTACACCTTC. The encoded protein is CASSRELSGYTF.